This TCR beta chain appears in the sequencing data of a study of OX40 agonist ivuxolimab in advanced cancers. Study-level findings and limits: By week 6 at 0.1 to 3.0 mg/kg, blood CD4+ and CD8+ T cells had expanded clonally.

The repertoire was sequenced with immunoSEQ multiplex PCR; TCRdb's copy has only in-frame clones and lacks some. The sample has some 70,000 clones, 65% to 85% seen once. V shed 2 bases and J shed 7 bases, with 14 bases lying between them. Germline V CDR1 and CDR2: LNHDA, SQIVND (reference sequence). This CDR3 has 15 residues. For this clone: Its antigen is unidentified.

Specimen: CD4+ or CD8+ T cells sorted from blood, collected in a trial of the OX40 agonist ivuxolimab. The V gene is TRBV19, the J gene TRBJ2-2; TRBD1 or TRBD2 may be the D gene (5 bases each). The sequence came from an adult with an advanced solid tumor such as melanoma, head and neck, liver or kidney cancer. The CDR3 DNA reads as TGTGCCAGTAGTATAAGAGACCGAGGGGTCGGGGAGCTGTTTTTT. This encodes CASSIRDRGVGELFF.